The rows below give T cell receptor beta chains drawn from one sample of a study of CD8 T cells in Susac syndrome. TCRdb re-analysed the immunoSEQ multiplex PCR reads in MiXCR, keeping a single row per CDR3 protein. The sample has about 150,000 distinct CDR3 sequences; around 95% are singletons. Sequenced material: CD8+ T cells from PBMCs. These receptors were taken from a human donor with multiple sclerosis. Both conserved end residues are trimmed from each CDR3. The D gene is left open where the match is weak.

J gene,D gene,CDR3 length,V gene,CDR3 protein
TRBJ2-1,-,9,TRBV29-1,SANLDGEQF
TRBJ2-7,-,10,TRBV20-1,SASAGPYEQY
TRBJ2-3,TRBD1,14,TRBV11-2,ASSARPGQSDDTQY
TRBJ2-7,-,12,TRBV10-3,AISEGGITHEQY
TRBJ1-2,-,13,TRBV12-5,ASGLVQNPNYGYT
TRBJ2-7,-,12,TRBV5-4,ASSLGDDYYEQY
TRBJ1-5,-,15,TRBV15,ATSRDWAGVSNQPQH
TRBJ1-5,-,10,TRBV14,ASSHLGQPQH
TRBJ2-7,-,12,TRBV6-5,ASRDRDTTYEQY
TRBJ2-6,TRBD1,13,TRBV9,ASSVDRAGANVLT
TRBJ1-2,TRBD1,12,TRBV27,ASRAGGLTYGYT
TRBJ2-2,-,9,TRBV25-1,ATRKAGELF
TRBJ1-1,-,11,TRBV7-8,ASSSLSGTEAF